The text below deals with one T cell receptor beta chain. With 8 bases removed from V and 2 bases from J, the gap between germline ends came to 7 bases. This CDR3 has 12 residues. Germline CDR1 LNHDA, CDR2 SQIVND (reference sequence). Vbeta (60) and Jbeta (13) primers were used in the PCR. The table came from immunoSEQ multiplex PCR; TCRdb's copy has only in-frame clones and leaves some out. This sample has roughly 120,000 clones, with roughly four fifths found just once. This sample stems from a study of cytomegalovirus exposure and HLA in healthy donors. Each donor was healthy, and each was a bone marrow donor.

Sequencing was done on a sample of PBMCs. This clonotype originated in a woman aged 45-65 years in good health and CMV-seropositive. This chain uses TRBV19 with TRBJ1-5; D is possibly TRBD1 (6 bases). The CDR3 region has the DNA TGTGCCAGTTGGACAGGCAATCAGCCCCAGCATTTT. It encodes CASWTGNQPQHF.